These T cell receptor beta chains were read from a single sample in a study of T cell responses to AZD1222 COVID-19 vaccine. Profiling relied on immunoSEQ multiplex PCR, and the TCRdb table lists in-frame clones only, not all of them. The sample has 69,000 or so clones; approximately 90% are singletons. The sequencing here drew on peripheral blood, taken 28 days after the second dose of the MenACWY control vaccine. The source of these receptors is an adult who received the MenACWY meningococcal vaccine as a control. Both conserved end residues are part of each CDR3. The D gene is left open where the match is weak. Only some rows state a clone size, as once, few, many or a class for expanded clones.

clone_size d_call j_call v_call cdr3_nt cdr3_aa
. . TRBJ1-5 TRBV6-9 TGTGCCAGCACCCCCCCCAGGTGGGGCAATCAGCCCCAGCATTTT CASTPPRWGNQPQHF
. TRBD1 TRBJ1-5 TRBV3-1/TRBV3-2 TGTGCCAGCAGCCTTGGACAGGGCGGGAATCAGCCCCAGCATTTT CASSLGQGGNQPQHF
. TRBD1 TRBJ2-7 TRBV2 TGTGCCAGCAGCTCAGGACAGGGAGGCAACGAGCAGTACTTC CASSSGQGGNEQYF
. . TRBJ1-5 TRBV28 TGTGCCAGCAGCCTCAGGACGGACCATGGACCCCAGCATTTT CASSLRTDHGPQHF
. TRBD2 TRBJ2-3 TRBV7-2 TGTGCCAGCAGCACTCGGACTAGCGGGGGCACAGATACGCAGTATTTT CASSTRTSGGTDTQYF
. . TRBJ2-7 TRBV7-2 TGTGCCAGCAGCCCAGCGACCTATAACACCTACGAGCAGTACTTC CASSPATYNTYEQYF
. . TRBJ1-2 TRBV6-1 TGTGCCAGCAGTGATTTATCAATTGCCAGGAGCTATGGCTACACCTTC CASSDLSIARSYGYTF
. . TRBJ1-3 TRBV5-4 TGTGCCAGCAGCTTGGCGTTAGGGACCGCGGCTACTCGAAACACCATATATTTT CASSLALGTAATRNTIYF
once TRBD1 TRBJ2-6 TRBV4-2 TGTGCCAGCAGCCACGAACAGGGGTCTGGGGCCAACGTCCTGACTTTC CASSHEQGSGANVLTF
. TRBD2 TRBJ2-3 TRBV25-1 TGTGCCACCGCCCGCCCCCCTGGGAGGGGAGATACGCAGTATTTT CATARPPGRGDTQYF
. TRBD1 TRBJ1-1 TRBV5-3 TGTGCCAGAAGCTTGTCGGGAGACAGGGGGGACACTGAAGCTTTCTTT CARSLSGDRGDTEAFF
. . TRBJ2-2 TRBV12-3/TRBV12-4 TGTGCCAGCAGTTTATGGGGTACCGGGGAGCTGTTTTTT CASSLWGTGELFF
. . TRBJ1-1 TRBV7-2 TGTGCCAGCAGCTTAGTAGGCCTGGGTACTGAAGCTTTCTTT CASSLVGLGTEAFF
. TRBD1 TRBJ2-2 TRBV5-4 TGTGCCAGCACCTTCGGGGGGGACAGGGGGGCGACCGGGGAGCTGTTTTTT CASTFGGDRGATGELFF
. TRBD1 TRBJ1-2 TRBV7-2 TGTGCCAGCAGCATCGACAGGGGGCCCTATGGCTACACCTTC CASSIDRGPYGYTF
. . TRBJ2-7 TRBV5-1 TGCGCCAGCAGCTTGGGCATTATGTACGAGCAGTACTTC CASSLGIMYEQYF
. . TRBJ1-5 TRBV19 TGTGCCAGTAGTATAGATTGGCAGGCCAATAGCAATCAGCCCCAGCATTTT CASSIDWQANSNQPQHF
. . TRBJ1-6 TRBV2 TGTGCCAGCAGCCGATCGGTGAACTCCTATAATTCACCCCTCCACTTT CASSRSVNSYNSPLHF
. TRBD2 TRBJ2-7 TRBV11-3 TGTGCCAGCAGCACCCGCCCTGGGACTAGCGGGAGACGGTACGAGCAGTACTTC CASSTRPGTSGRRYEQYF
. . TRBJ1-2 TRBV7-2 TGTGCCAGCAGCCCCAGGCAGGGGAACTATGGCTACACCTTC CASSPRQGNYGYTF
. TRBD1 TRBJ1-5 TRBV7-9 TGTGCCAGCTCGGGACAGGGGAGAGGTCAGCCCCAGCATTTT CASSGQGRGQPQHF
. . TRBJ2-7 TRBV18 TGTGCCAGCTCACCCCCCACAGGGCCCCACGAGCAGTACTTC CASSPPTGPHEQYF
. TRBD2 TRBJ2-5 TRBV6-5 TGTGCCAGCAGGCTAGCGGGGGAAGAGACCCAGTACTTC CASRLAGEETQYF
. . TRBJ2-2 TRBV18 TGTGCCAGCTCACCGGTGACAGAGAACACCGGGGAGCTGTTTTTT CASSPVTENTGELFF
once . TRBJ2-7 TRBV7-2 TGTGCCAGCAGCTTAGGCCAGGGAAGGCAGCAGTACTTC CASSLGQGRQQYF
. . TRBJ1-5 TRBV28 TGTGCCAGCAGGGACCCGCCTTTTATCAATCAGCCCCAGCATTTT CASRDPPFINQPQHF
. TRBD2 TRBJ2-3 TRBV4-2 TGTGCCAGCAGCCAAGGACTAGCGGGGGGACTGCGGGGTGATACGCAGTATTTT CASSQGLAGGLRGDTQYF
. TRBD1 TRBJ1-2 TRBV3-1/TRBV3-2 TGTGCCAGCAGCCCCAGGGTCAGGGGGGATGGCTACACCTTC CASSPRVRGDGYTF
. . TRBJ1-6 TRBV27 TGTGCCAGCAGTTTAACAGAAAATTCACCCCTCCACTTT CASSLTENSPLHF
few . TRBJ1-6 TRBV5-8 TGTGCCAGCAGCTTGGGGCAGGCCCTGGATTCACCCCTCCACTTT CASSLGQALDSPLHF
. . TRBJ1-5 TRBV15 TGTGCCACCAGCAGAGATAACGAAGGTCAGCCCCAGCATTTT CATSRDNEGQPQHF
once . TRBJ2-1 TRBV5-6 TGTGCCAGCAGCCAAACCCTAGGGCTATATAATGAGCAGTTCTTC CASSQTLGLYNEQFF
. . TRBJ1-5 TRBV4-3 TGCGCCAGCAGCCAAGATCGGACCCCGAAGGGGGGACAGCCCCAGCATTTT CASSQDRTPKGGQPQHF
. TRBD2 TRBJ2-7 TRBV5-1 TGCGCCAGCAGCCCCGGACTAGCGGGGGACTTCTACGAGCAGTACTTC CASSPGLAGDFYEQYF
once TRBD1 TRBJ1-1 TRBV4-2 TGTGCCAGCAGCCAAGGGACAGGGGGCTTGAACACTGAAGCTTTCTTT CASSQGTGGLNTEAFF
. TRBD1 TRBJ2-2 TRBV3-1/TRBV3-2 TGTGCCAGCAGTCGGACAGGGGAGGACACCGGGGAGCTGTTTTTT CASSRTGEDTGELFF
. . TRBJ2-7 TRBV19 TGTGCCAGTAGTTCGCCAGGGGACGAGCAGTACTTC CASSSPGDEQYF
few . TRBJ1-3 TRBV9 TGTGCCAGCAGCGTACAGGATTCCTCTGGAAACACCATATATTTT CASSVQDSSGNTIYF
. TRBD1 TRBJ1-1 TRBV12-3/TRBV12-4 TGTGCCAGCAGTTGGGGACAGGTCACTGAAGCTTTCTTT CASSWGQVTEAFF
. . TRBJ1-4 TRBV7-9 TGTGCCAGCAGCCCCGAGGGGGAAAAACTGTTTTTT CASSPEGEKLFF